The 9 T cell receptor beta chains in this list originate from one sample, sequenced in a study of radiotherapy plus CTLA-4 blockade in lung cancer. Clones were sequenced by immunoSEQ multiplex PCR, and TCRdb holds only the in-frame ones, with some missing. The sample has some 51,000 clones, around 79% seen once. This sample comprised peripheral blood, obtained from a patient treated with radiotherapy plus ipilimumab. The source of these receptors is a human donor with non-small cell lung cancer whose response to radiotherapy plus ipilimumab could not be evaluated.

The rearrangement uses TRBV4-3 and TRBJ2-7; D may be TRBD2 (6 bases). The germline V and J ends were trimmed by 4 bases and 1 base, with 17 bases remaining between them. The length of the CDR3 is 16 residues. CDR1 is LGHNA, CDR2 YSLEER, per germline. DNA of the CDR3: TGCGCCAGCAGCCCGTTAGGCTCCGCGGGGTCCTACGAGCAGTACTTC. Protein sequence: CASSPLGSAGSYEQYF.

V usage is TRBV28 and J usage is TRBJ1-2; weak D call: TRBD1 (5 bases). V was trimmed by 10 bases and J by 1 base, leaving 16 bases between them. Germline V CDR1 and CDR2: MDHEN, SYDVKM. The CDR3 is 14 amino acids. CDR3 protein: CAISFQGGNYGYTF. CDR3 in DNA: TGTGCCATTTCGTTTCAGGGTGGTAACTATGGCTACACCTTC.

This chain uses TRBV30 with TRBJ2-7; 9 bases align to TRBD1. The CDR3 has 14 amino acids. Germline V gene data show CDR1 as GTSNPN and CDR2 as SVGIG (reference sequence). With 5 bases clipped from V and 5 bases from J, the junction kept 10 bases outside the gene matches. The CDR3 nucleotides are TGTGCCTGGCTGGGACAGGGTGGCCGAGACGAGCAGTACTTC. The encoded protein is CAWLGQGGRDEQYF.

This clone was seen a handful of times. V gene TRBV5-1 combines with J gene TRBJ2-4; 8 bases match TRBD1. The CDR3 length is 18 residues. V shed 6 bases and J 0 bases; nucleotides not matched to a gene: 14. Germline CDR1 reads SGHRS; CDR2 reads YFSETQ. The CDR3 nucleotides are TGCGCCAGCAATATTGGGGACAGGTGGGGATTAGCCAAAAACATTCAGTACTTC. Its translation: CASNIGDRWGLAKNIQYF.

This clone has a single count. The chain combines TRBV7-2 with TRBJ2-7, with a tentative D call TRBD1 (6 bases). The CDR3 contains 14 residues. CDR1 SGHTA and CDR2 FQGNSA come from the germline V gene. With 3 bases removed from V and 0 bases from J, the gap between germline ends came to 9 bases. The CDR3 sequence is CASSFDRNSYEQYF. The DNA for the CDR3 is TGTGCCAGCAGCTTTGACAGGAACTCCTACGAGCAGTACTTC.

The J gene is TRBJ2-4, the V gene TRBV20-1; tentative D call: TRBD2 (6 bases). The germline V gene encodes CDR1 DFQATT and CDR2 SNEGSKA (reference sequence). This CDR3 contains 11 residues. CDR3 amino acids: CSPVGGNIQYF. The DNA of the CDR3 is TGCAGCCCTGTGGGGGGAAACATTCAGTACTTC.

This clone was counted a few times. The gene calls are TRBV29-1 and TRBJ1-4, with D maybe TRBD1 (5 bases). The CDR3 consists of 13 residues. V was shortened by 4 bases and J by 4 bases, with 10 bases between the two germline ends. The germline CDR1 and CDR2 sequences are SQVTM and ANQGSEA. The CDR3 protein is CSVGRGNNEKLFF. In DNA form, the CDR3 reads TGCAGCGTTGGTCGGGGGAATAATGAAAAACTGTTTTTT.

The rearrangement links TRBV27 to TRBJ2-1; 7 bases line up with TRBD2. The CDR3 length is 14 residues. The germline V gene encodes CDR1 MNHEY and CDR2 SMNVEV (reference sequence). The trim removed 3 bases at V and 9 bases at J, leaving 8 bases unmatched. CDR3 sequence (DNA): TGTGCCAGCAGTTTCGGCGGGAGTGTGGTTGAGCAGTTCTTC. Amino acid sequence: CASSFGGSVVEQFF.

This chain links TRBV5-1 with TRBJ2-2; 9 nucleotides align to TRBD1. This CDR3 has 15 amino acids. Germline CDR1 and CDR2: SGHRS and YFSETQ. V gave up 4 bases and J gave up 3 bases; unmatched junction bases: 4. The CDR3 DNA is TGCGCCAGCAGCCCAGGGGACAGGGACACCGGGGAGCTGTTTTTT. It is translated as CASSPGDRDTGELFF.